The 2 T cell receptor beta chains in this list originate from one sample, sequenced in a study of cytomegalovirus exposure and HLA in healthy donors. PCR involved 60 Vbeta and 13 Jbeta primers. The repertoire was sequenced with immunoSEQ multiplex PCR; TCRdb's copy has only in-frame clones and lacks some. The sample consists of about 120,000 clones, around three quarters of them appearing once. Sequencing was performed on PBMCs. These receptors were taken from a woman under 30 in good health and CMV-seropositive.

The chain is built from TRBV4-1 and TRBJ2-5; TRBD1 matches at 11 bases. The length of the CDR3 is 17 residues. The V segment lost 4 bases and the J segment 3 bases; nucleotides outside the gene matches: 10. Germline V CDR1 and CDR2: MGHRA, YSYEKL. This CDR3 is CASSRYPWGQGEETQYF. The CDR3 bases are TGCGCCAGCAGCCGGTATCCTTGGGGACAGGGGGAAGAGACCCAGTACTTC.

This clone was recorded once. The V and J genes are TRBV28 and TRBJ2-7; 9 positions match TRBD1. CDR1 MDHEN and CDR2 SYDVKM come from the germline V gene. Trimming took 3 bases from V and 6 from J; bases not matched to a gene: 6. This CDR3 comprises 14 residues. CDR3 coding DNA: TGTGCCAGCAGTTTGACCGGGACAGGGTCCGAGCAGTACTTC. Translation gives CASSLTGTGSEQYF.